The 28 T cell receptor beta chains below all came from one sample that was sequenced in a study of CD8+CD57+ T cells in acquired aplastic anemia. Template material for TCR beta VDJ and CDR3 profiling consisted of genomic DNA. Using its own MiXCR run on the reads, TCRdb lists one record per CDR3 protein. The data show some 150,000 distinct CDR3 sequences, about two thirds seen once. Individuals selected for sequencing had exhibited CD8+CD57+ cell expansion on flow cytometry. Sample: sorted CD4+, CD8+, or CD8+CD57+ T cells (not recorded which) from PBMCs. These receptors were obtained from a human donor with aplastic anemia.

The gene calls are TRBV7-3 and TRBJ2-6, with no clear D. Germline-derived CDR1 and CDR2 are SGHTA and FQGTGA. The V end was cut by 8 bases, the J end by 0 bases, with 8 bases between. CDR3 length equals 14 residues. In DNA, the CDR3 is TGTGCCAGCGGTCGGGCCTCTGGGGCCAACGTCCTGACTTTC. Amino acids: CASGRASGANVLTF.

The CDR3 coding sequence is TGTGCCAGCAGTGAAGGGGCAGGGCCCAACTATGGCTACACCTTC. Amino acids: CASSEGAGPNYGYTF. This rearrangement joins TRBV2 to TRBJ1-2, with D perhaps TRBD1 (5 bases). The CDR3 has 15 residues. V dropped 1 base and J dropped 2 bases, with 11 bases sitting between them. The V gene's germline CDR1 is SNHLY and CDR2 FYNNEI.

This chain links TRBV7-9 with TRBJ1-2; D unresolved. The ends were cut back, 3 bases at V and 8 bases at J, with 13 bases in the middle. Germline V gives CDR1 SEHNR, CDR2 FQNEAQ (reference sequence). This CDR3 spans 13 amino acids. The CDR3 DNA follows: TGTGCCAGCAGCTTTTTAGGGCTGGAGGGCTACACCTTC. As protein: CASSFLGLEGYTF.

This chain uses TRBV7-2 with TRBJ1-3; 7 bases match TRBD1. With V trimmed by 2 bases and J by 2 bases, 6 bases remained unmatched. The CDR3 sequence is 16 residues long. Germline V gives CDR1 SGHTA, CDR2 FQGNSA. The CDR3 region is CASSLPLTGTGNTIYF. As DNA, the CDR3 is TGTGCCAGCAGCTTACCCCTGACAGGGACTGGAAACACCATATATTTT.

This chain joins TRBV3-1 and TRBJ1-6; 8 bases map to TRBD1. V was clipped by 6 bases and J by 10 bases; unmatched bases: 14. Germline assignment: CDR1 LGHDT and CDR2 YNNKEL (reference sequence). CDR3 size: 16 residues. CDR3 sequence: CASSPIPTGEESPLHF. The CDR3 coding sequence is TGTGCCAGCAGTCCGATTCCGACAGGGGAGGAATCACCCCTCCACTTT.

In this sample, this clonotype turned up once. The J gene is TRBJ2-1, the V gene TRBV20-1, with TRBD2 matching 9 bases. V shed 3 bases, J shed 9 bases, and the junction held 9 bases outside the gene matches. The germline CDR1 and CDR2 sequences are DFQATT and SNEGSKA (reference sequence). The CDR3 contains 14 residues. CDR3 DNA: TGCAGTGCTAGGGCCGCTAGCGGGGTGAGTGAGCAGTTCTTC. It yields the protein CSARAASGVSEQFF.

This clonotype came up a few times. A read error may explain this, as a much larger clone is one base away. The V call is TRBV30, the J call TRBJ1-4; a weak D match, TRBD1 (5 bases). This CDR3 spans 15 amino acids. Per the germline V gene, CDR1 is GTSNPN and CDR2 is SVGIG (reference sequence). This CDR3 reads CASKDGGKEHERLFF. CDR3 bases: TGTGCCTCCAAGGACGGGGGGAAGGAACATGAAAGACTGTTTTTT.

Many counts were recorded for this clonotype. The chain recombines TRBV5-1 with TRBJ2-3; the match to TRBD2 covers 9 bases. Germline CDR1 is SGHRS and CDR2 is YFSETQ. V lost 6 bases to trimming and J lost 2 bases; unmatched junction nucleotides: 13. The CDR3 totals 17 residues. In DNA form, the CDR3 reads TGCGCCAGCACCTCTTACGGGCTAGCGGGGTTCACAGATACGCAGTATTTT. It codes for CASTSYGLAGFTDTQYF.

The chain employs TRBV12-3 or TRBV12-4 and TRBJ1-2, with no clear D. V was cut by 6 bases and J by 4 bases, with 21 bases left in between. The CDR3 extends over 16 amino acids. The CDR3 nucleotides read TGTGCCAGCAGCGTAGAAGGGTCCTCGGCAGGCTATGGCTACACCTTC. Protein sequence: CASSVEGSSAGYGYTF.

The J gene is TRBJ1-5, the V gene TRBV7-8; D is unclear. Germline V CDR1 and CDR2: SGHVS, FQNEAQ. The CDR3 runs 13 residues. Trimming removed 0 bases from V and 5 bases from J, with 5 bases in between. CDR3 DNA sequence: TGTGCCAGCAGCTTAGCGTGGGATCAGCCCCAGCATTTT. As protein: CASSLAWDQPQHF.

The chain combines TRBV13 with TRBJ2-7, with 8 bases matching TRBD2. The CDR3 covers 13 residues. Losses at the gene ends were 8 bases for V and 2 bases for J; bases not matched to a gene: 5. Germline V gives CDR1 PRHDT, CDR2 FYEKMQ (reference sequence). The CDR3 here is CASALAGTYEQYF. The CDR3 coding sequence is TGTGCCAGCGCTTTAGCGGGAACCTACGAGCAGTACTTC.

CDR3 bases: TGTGCCAGTAGTAGACAGGACAATGAGCAGTTCTTC. It yields the protein CASSRQDNEQFF. The chain couples TRBV19 to TRBJ2-1, with D possibly TRBD1 on 6 matching bases. Trimming left V 4 bases short and J 5 bases short, with 6 bases between. This CDR3 is built from 12 residues. CDR1 and CDR2 (germline): LNHDA, SQIVND (reference sequence).

This chain connects TRBV14 to TRBJ1-1; D uncertain. V was shortened by 5 bases and J by 0 bases, with 7 bases between the two germline ends. This CDR3 has 13 residues. Germline CDR1 and CDR2: SGHDN and FVKESK. The CDR3 reads CASSAGLNTEAFF. In nucleotides, the CDR3 is TGTGCCAGCAGCGCTGGGCTGAACACTGAAGCTTTCTTT.

The chain uses TRBV12-3 or TRBV12-4 and TRBJ2-7, with D unclear. V was cut by 3 bases and J by 3 bases, with 6 bases left in between. This CDR3 spans 12 amino acids. The CDR3 DNA sequence: TGTGCCAGCAGTTTTATCGGCTACGAGCAGTACTTC. Encoded protein: CASSFIGYEQYF.

This chain connects TRBV20-1 to TRBJ2-5; tentatively, D is TRBD1 (5 bases). Germline assignment: CDR1 DFQATT and CDR2 SNEGSKA (reference sequence). CDR3 size: 13 residues. The CDR3 loop is CSALTADQETQYF. CDR3 nucleotide sequence: TGCAGCGCGTTGACAGCAGACCAAGAGACCCAGTACTTC.

The chain has TRBV10-3 and TRBJ1-2; 7 nucleotides align to TRBD1. Germline-derived CDR1 and CDR2 are ENHRY and SYGVKD. The CDR3 consists of 20 residues. The V and J ends lost 0 bases and 0 bases, in that order; junction bases with no gene match: 16. In DNA, the CDR3 is TGTGCCATCAGTGAGTCTAGGGACAGAAGATTTACTAGGGCTAACTATGGCTACACCTTC. It yields the protein CAISESRDRRFTRANYGYTF.

The chain employs TRBV20-1 and TRBJ2-7; D is possibly TRBD1 or TRBD2 (6 bases each). CDR3 length: 13 amino acids. Germline V gene data show CDR1 as DFQATT and CDR2 as SNEGSKA (reference sequence). The V gene lost 5 bases and the J gene lost 3 bases, with 14 bases spanning the gap. CDR3: CSAGDMGLYEQYF. The CDR3 DNA follows: TGCAGTGCTGGGGACATGGGACTCTACGAGCAGTACTTC.

The chain carries TRBV7-9 and TRBJ1-5; D is perhaps TRBD1 (5 bases). CDR1 and CDR2 from the germline V gene are SEHNR and FQNEAQ (reference sequence). Trimming pared 1 base from V and 4 bases from J, leaving 17 bases between. This CDR3 has 17 residues. In DNA, the CDR3 is TGTGCCAGCAGCTTAGTGGTCGGATTAGGGGTAAATCAGCCCCAGCATTTT. Its translation: CASSLVVGLGVNQPQHF.

V usage is TRBV9 and J usage is TRBJ2-5; D is undetermined. Deletions cut 4 bases from V and 0 bases from J, with 10 bases between. Germline CDR1 reads SGDLS; CDR2 reads YYNGEE. There are 14 residues in the CDR3. The CDR3 loop is CASSPRTYQETQYF. The CDR3 DNA follows: TGTGCCAGCAGCCCACGGACCTACCAAGAGACCCAGTACTTC.

The chain links TRBV9 to TRBJ2-5; D uncertain. Between the trimmed V and J ends, which lost 3 bases and 1 base, there was a span of 10 bases. Germline loops: CDR1 SGDLS, CDR2 YYNGEE. The CDR3 sequence is 14 residues long. The CDR3 DNA follows: TGTGCCAGCAGCGCGGGTGGGGTCCAAGAGACCCAGTACTTC. Residues: CASSAGGVQETQYF.

The rearrangement links TRBV10-3 to TRBJ1-5; D unclear. The V gene's germline CDR1 is ENHRY and CDR2 SYGVKD. V was cut by 11 bases and J by 3 bases, with 14 bases left in between. The CDR3 has 13 amino acids. CDR3 nucleotide sequence: TGTGCCCCCCGTTGTAGATCCAATCAGCCCCAGCATTTT. Its translation: CAPRCRSNQPQHF.

The chain joins TRBV5-1 to TRBJ2-7; unclear D gene. Per germline, CDR1 SGHRS and CDR2 YFSETQ. This CDR3 is built from 13 residues. This chain's CDR3 is CASSYSTTYEQYV. DNA of the CDR3: TGCGCCAGTAGCTACAGCACAACCTACGAGCAGTACGTC.

The chain couples TRBV7-9 to TRBJ2-7; weak D call: TRBD2 (6 bases). The CDR3 totals 15 residues. Germline CDR1 is SEHNR and CDR2 is FQNEAQ (reference sequence). V was pared by 3 bases and J by 2 bases, with 14 bases between. The CDR3 spells CASSFRDWGTYEQYF. The CDR3 nucleotides read TGTGCCAGCAGCTTTAGGGACTGGGGAACCTACGAGCAGTACTTC.

This clonotype was seen at least ten times. The chain couples TRBV27 to TRBJ2-7; TRBD1 agrees at 7 bases. Germline assignment: CDR1 MNHEY and CDR2 SMNVEV (reference sequence). There are 14 residues in the CDR3. The ends lost 7 bases at V and 1 base at J; junction bases unmatched: 7. The CDR3 nucleotides are TGTGCCAGCAAGGTGGGACAGCCTTCCTACGAGCAGTACTTC. Protein product: CASKVGQPSYEQYF.

The sample holds a few counts of this clonotype. The genes are TRBV5-5 and TRBJ2-1; D not resolved. CDR3 length: 13 residues. Per germline, CDR1 SGHKS and CDR2 YYEKEE (reference sequence). V was clipped by 5 bases and J by 0 bases, with 6 bases between them. CDR3 sequence: CASSYSSYNEQFF. In DNA form, the CDR3 reads TGTGCCAGCAGTTACAGCTCCTACAATGAGCAGTTCTTC.

The chain has TRBV19 and TRBJ2-7; D not resolved. The CDR3 spans 13 residues. Trimming pared 9 bases from V and 0 bases from J, leaving 12 bases between. Germline assignment: CDR1 LNHDA and CDR2 SQIVND (reference sequence). The CDR3 is CASSPVGSYEQYF. Here the CDR3 DNA reads TGTGCCAGCAGCCCCGTTGGCTCCTACGAGCAGTACTTC.

This clonotype was detected a few times. The rearrangement joins TRBV20-1 to TRBJ1-2; a weak D match, TRBD1 (6 bases). The CDR3 totals 12 residues. Trimming stripped 6 bases from V and 4 bases from J, with 12 bases between. The germline V gene has CDR1 DFQATT and CDR2 SNEGSKA (reference sequence). Written as DNA, the CDR3 is TGCAGTGCCAACAGGGATAGCTATGGCTACACCTTC. Translation: CSANRDSYGYTF.

The V call is TRBV15, the J call TRBJ2-3; possibly TRBD2 for D (5 bases). The germline CDR1 and CDR2 sequences are LNHNV and YYDKDF (reference sequence). Trimming removed 1 base from V and 3 bases from J, with 14 bases in between. CDR3 length: 16 amino acids. The CDR3 loop reads CATSRGPGILTDTQYF. CDR3 in DNA: TGTGCCACCAGCAGAGGGCCCGGGATCCTGACAGATACGCAGTATTTT.